The 12 T cell receptor beta chains below all came from one sample that was sequenced in a study of blood T cells in healthy people across ages. PCR was performed a second time for roughly 7 to 11 cycles using a sample-barcoded 5' primer and a J-beta primer mix. TCRdb reprocessed the 5' RACE reads via MiXCR and lists one record per CDR3 protein. The data contain under 1,000,000 distinct CDR3 sequences, more than 35% of them singletons. What was sequenced was blood. The receptors were sampled from an elderly man in good health.

In this sample, this clonotype turned up many times. The genes are TRBV15 and TRBJ1-2; D unclear. Trimming left V 4 bases short and J 3 bases short, with 9 bases between. Germline assignment: CDR1 LNHNV and CDR2 YYDKDF (reference sequence). The CDR3 runs 13 residues. CDR3 region: CATSKFEDYGYTF. CDR3 DNA: TGTGCCACCAGCAAATTCGAGGACTATGGCTACACCTTC.

This clonotype came up a few times. The V and J genes are TRBV29-1 and TRBJ2-7, with D unresolved. CDR1 is SQVTM, CDR2 ANQGSEA, per germline. Trimming removed 8 bases at V and 3 bases at J, with 14 bases between. The CDR3 is 12 residues long. The CDR3 bases are TGCAGCACCTCGGACGGATTCTACGAGCAGTACTTC. This translates into CSTSDGFYEQYF.

This clonotype was observed a handful of times. This rearrangement joins TRBV7-2 to TRBJ2-7; D ambiguous. V was pared by 9 bases and J by 7 bases, with 19 bases between. Germline V gene lookup returns CDR1 SGHTA and CDR2 FQGNSA. CDR3 size: 13 residues. CDR3 nucleotides: TGTGCCAGTAGCCTCTCCCTCAACAATGAGCAGTACTTC. This encodes CASSLSLNNEQYF.

The chain uses TRBV20-1 and TRBJ2-1; TRBD1 aligns across 8 bases. Germline V gene lookup returns CDR1 DFQATT and CDR2 SNEGSKA (reference sequence). Trimming took 3 bases from V and 13 from J; bases not matched to a gene: 14. This CDR3 comprises 14 residues. The CDR3 loop reads CSARGTGGLETQFF. The CDR3 region has the DNA TGCAGTGCTAGGGGGACAGGCGGCTTGGAGACCCAGTTCTTC.

This clonotype was seen repeatedly, ten times or more. The gene calls are TRBV7-2 and TRBJ2-1; a possible D gene is TRBD1 (6 bases). CDR1 is SGHTA, CDR2 FQGNSA, per germline. Trimming removed 1 base from V and 2 bases from J, with 9 bases in between. This CDR3 contains 15 residues. The CDR3 DNA reads as TGTGCCAGCAGCTTAGATCAGGGGACCTACAATGAGCAGTTCTTC. Amino acids: CASSLDQGTYNEQFF.

This rearrangement joins TRBV7-3 to TRBJ2-1; 9 nucleotides line up with TRBD1. V shed 5 bases, J shed 9 bases, and the junction held 11 bases outside the gene matches. The CDR3 covers 15 residues. Germline loops: CDR1 SGHTA, CDR2 FQGTGA. The CDR3 loop reads CASSQQGANIGEQFF. Here the CDR3 DNA reads TGTGCCAGCAGCCAACAGGGGGCGAACATTGGTGAGCAGTTCTTC.

CDR3 in DNA: TGCAGTGCTAGAGATCACGGGACTAGCGGGAGCACAGATACGCAGTATTTT. Translation gives CSARDHGTSGSTDTQYF. The chain joins TRBV20-1 to TRBJ2-3, with 12 bases lining up with TRBD2. V was clipped by 0 bases and J by 0 bases; unmatched bases: 4. Looked up from germline, CDR1 is DFQATT and CDR2 is SNEGSKA (reference sequence). This CDR3 spans 17 amino acids.

The chain recombines TRBV13 with TRBJ1-4, with TRBD1 matching over 10 bases. The CDR3 has 14 amino acids. V shed 5 bases and J 7 bases; nucleotides not matched to a gene: 4. In germline, CDR1 is PRHDT, CDR2 FYEKMQ (reference sequence). The CDR3 nucleotides read TGTGCCAGCAGCATGACAGGGGGCGGTGAAAAACTGTTTTTT. This codes for CASSMTGGGEKLFF.

This clonotype was picked up a small number of times. The rearrangement joins TRBV29-1 to TRBJ2-5; possibly TRBD1 or TRBD2 for D (6 bases each). Germline V gene lookup returns CDR1 SQVTM and CDR2 ANQGSEA. The CDR3 spans 14 residues. The V end was cut by 6 bases, the J end by 4 bases, with 18 bases between. This CDR3 is CSVRGTEGGETQYF. CDR3 coding DNA: TGCAGCGTAAGAGGGACTGAGGGGGGAGAGACCCAGTACTTC.

The J gene is TRBJ2-3, the V gene TRBV20-1, with D unclear. There are 11 residues in the CDR3. Germline V gene sequence: CDR1 DFQATT, CDR2 SNEGSKA (reference sequence). Trimming removed 4 bases at V and 3 bases at J, with 5 bases between. CDR3 sequence reads: CSATATDTQYF. CDR3 DNA sequence: TGCAGTGCTACTGCAACAGATACGCAGTATTTT.

The V gene is TRBV14, the J gene TRBJ2-3; perhaps TRBD2 as D (5 bases). The germline V gene has CDR1 SGHDN and CDR2 FVKESK. V lost 3 bases, J lost 9 bases, and 13 bases lay in between. The CDR3 extends over 13 amino acids. In DNA form, the CDR3 reads TGTGCCAGCAGCCATCAGGACTGGATCACGCAGTATTTT. Translating gives CASSHQDWITQYF.

In this sample, this clonotype turned up many times. The rearrangement uses TRBV7-2 and TRBJ2-1; D gene uncertain. Looked up from germline, CDR1 is SGHTA and CDR2 is FQGNSA. V lost 5 bases, J lost 6 bases, and 14 bases lay in between. The CDR3 length is 14 residues. The CDR3 DNA reads as TGTGCCAGCAGCCCCGATTCCGTCGGCAATGAGCAGTTCTTC. Protein: CASSPDSVGNEQFF.